The text below deals with one T cell receptor (beta chain). Its cognate antigen is unknown. Next came a second PCR, run for roughly 7 to 12 cycles, which used a sample-barcoded 5' primer along with a J-beta primer mix. MiXCR, applied by TCRdb to the 5' RACE reads, yields one record per CDR3 protein. The sample has approximately 830,000 distinct CDR3 sequences; approximately 65% are singletons. The sample comes from a study of blood T cells in healthy people across ages. Individuals who donated were healthy Caucasians from Russia aged roughly 6 to 100. Each sample gave at least 6.5 million isolated PBMCs. General study findings and limits: Significant beta diversity loss was already apparent by age about 39, declining roughly linearly. Total diversity from one million sequenced T cells was likely underestimated.

Trimming removed 8 bases from V and 2 bases from J, with 13 bases in between. This CDR3 contains 13 residues. Looked up from germline, CDR1 is SNHLY and CDR2 is FYNNEI. The sequence was collected from a man between 25 and 39 years old in good health. Sequencing was carried out using blood. This chain connects TRBV2 to TRBJ2-7; TRBD1 is a possible D gene (6 bases). The CDR3 protein is CASSVGAPYEQYF. As DNA, the CDR3 is TGTGCCAGCTCTGTGGGGGCCCCCTACGAGCAGTACTTC.